This TCR beta chain was retrieved from a study of cytomegalovirus exposure and HLA in healthy donors. The CDR3 is 13 amino acids. V was clipped by 7 bases and J by 4 bases, with 13 bases between them. Germline CDR1 is LNHDA and CDR2 is SQIVND (reference sequence). Vbeta (60) and Jbeta (13) primers were used in the PCR. Produced via immunoSEQ multiplex PCR; TCRdb's table is partial and in-frame only. The sample yields 160,000 or so clones, approximately 90% seen once. Findings of the study overall: Several of the most significant clusters appeared, in a later analysis, to be linked to common viral pathogens.

Details on this clone: What it binds is not known.

This TCR was sampled from a woman aged 25-40 years in good health and CMV-seronegative. The chain uses TRBV19 and TRBJ1-2; weak D call: TRBD1 (5 bases). The material sequenced was PBMCs. CDR3 in DNA: TGTGCCAGTAAACCGACAGAAGGCTATGGCTACACCTTC. It is translated as CASKPTEGYGYTF.